The 30 T cell receptor beta chains below come from one sample, sequenced in a study of metastatic and nonmetastatic thyroid tumors. TCRdb re-analyzed the PCR reads through MiXCR. The sample lists 70,000 or so clones; about 14% were seen once. Prior to thyroid surgery, none of the patients had received any treatment. Sequencing used blood. All receptors come from a male donor with papillary thyroid cancer or a benign thyroid nodule (not recorded which). Some clones in this sample may be carry-over from other donors' samples.

This clone showed up just a few times. This sequence may be a read error, since a much larger clone differs from it by one base. The chain is built from TRBV18 and TRBJ2-5; D is unresolved. Germline V gene lookup returns CDR1 KGHSH and CDR2 LQKENI. The CDR3 totals 12 residues. CDR3: CANSPYQETQYF. The CDR3 DNA reads TGTGCCAACTCACCTTACCAAGAGACCCAGTACTTC.

There are many counts of this clone. The rearrangement joins TRBV4-3 to TRBJ2-3; TRBD1 matches at 7 bases. The V and J ends lost 2 bases and 0 bases, in that order; junction bases with no gene match: 5. This CDR3 has 16 amino acids. Germline CDR1 LGHNA, CDR2 YSLEER. The CDR3 loop reads CASSQNRDSSTDTQYF. DNA of the CDR3: TGCGCCAGCAGCCAAAACCGGGACAGTAGCACAGATACGCAGTATTTT.

Notes on this clone: Germline is not matched at one junction end, which may reflect a read error. The V call is TRBV19, the J call TRBJ2-7; D call uncertain. Per the germline V gene, CDR1 is LNHDA and CDR2 is SQIVND (reference sequence). This CDR3 has 15 amino acids. The CDR3: CASSSRHTSPYEHYF. CDR3 DNA: TGTGCCAGTAGTAGTCGGCACACCTCTCCCTACGAGCATTACTTC.

This clone was recorded at least ten times. J is TRBJ1-5 and V is TRBV20-1; tentatively, D is TRBD1 (5 bases). The CDR3 runs 14 residues. Deletions cut 3 bases from V and 0 bases from J, with 9 bases between. Looked up from germline, CDR1 is DFQATT and CDR2 is SNEGSKA (reference sequence). CDR3 residues: CSARPGGSNQPQHF. The CDR3 DNA sequence: TGCAGTGCTAGGCCCGGGGGTAGCAATCAGCCCCAGCATTTT.

This clone came up many times. The chain carries TRBV20-1 and TRBJ2-7; 7 positions match TRBD1. The V gene's germline CDR1 is DFQATT and CDR2 SNEGSKA (reference sequence). The CDR3 is made up of 12 amino acids. Trimming removed 5 bases from V and 3 bases from J; junction bases left unmatched: 4. The CDR3 sequence: CSAAGTDYEQYF. CDR3 DNA: TGCAGTGCTGCCGGGACAGACTACGAGCAGTACTTC.

This clone was detected ten times or more. The genes are TRBV12-3 or TRBV12-4 and TRBJ1-2, with unresolved D. The CDR3 is 13 residues long. V was shortened by 6 bases and J by 5 bases, with 13 bases between the two germline ends. The CDR3 nucleotides read TGTGCCAGCAGCCCCTCAAGAGCTTATGGCTACACCTTC. Translated: CASSPSRAYGYTF.

There are many counts of this clone. The genes are TRBV18 and TRBJ1-4; D is unresolved. V was cut by 2 bases and J by 15 bases, with 16 bases left in between. Germline lookup yields CDR1 KGHSH and CDR2 LQKENI. This CDR3 region has 13 residues. CDR3 in amino acids: CASSPGGDTEMFF. DNA of the CDR3: TGTGCCAGCTCACCAGGAGGAGACACCGAGATGTTTTTT.

This clone has ten or more counts. The gene calls are TRBV7-9 and TRBJ1-1; no clear D gene. Trimming removed 5 bases from V and 1 base from J, with 14 bases in between. Per the germline V gene, CDR1 is SEHNR and CDR2 is FQNEAQ (reference sequence). CDR3 length: 15 amino acids. CDR3 DNA sequence: TGTGCCAGCAGCCCTCCCTCCGGGTCGAACACTGAAGCTTTCTTT. Translation gives CASSPPSGSNTEAFF.

The chain combines TRBV20-1 with TRBJ1-1; D gene ambiguous. Trimming removed 4 bases from V and 6 bases from J, with 9 bases in between. Germline V gives CDR1 DFQATT, CDR2 SNEGSKA (reference sequence). The CDR3 is 11 residues long. The CDR3 protein is CSANKGSEAFF. CDR3 bases: TGCAGTGCTAATAAGGGCTCTGAAGCTTTCTTT.

This clone was seen at least ten times. The CDR3 region is CASSRGQEETQYF. The CDR3 region has the DNA TGTGCCAGCAGTCGGGGACAGGAAGAGACCCAGTACTTC. The V and J genes are TRBV9 and TRBJ2-5, with 8 bases that match TRBD1. Losses at the gene ends were 5 bases for V and 3 bases for J; bases not matched to a gene: 3. The CDR3 loop spans 13 amino acids. Per germline, CDR1 SGDLS and CDR2 YYNGEE.

This clone appeared many times. The rearrangement links TRBV6-1 to TRBJ1-4, with TRBD1 identical over 8 bases. V gave up 7 bases and J gave up 7 bases; unmatched junction bases: 20. Germline assignment: CDR1 MNHNS and CDR2 SASEGT. CDR3 length equals 18 residues. The CDR3 DNA sequence: TGTGCCAGCAATATAGGGCAGGGGGCGAGGTTGGGAAGTGAAAAACTGTTTTTT. Protein: CASNIGQGARLGSEKLFF.

This clone appeared a few times. The rearrangement joins TRBV19 to TRBJ1-1, with a weak D call TRBD1 (5 bases). Germline assignment: CDR1 LNHDA and CDR2 SQIVND (reference sequence). V dropped 3 bases and J dropped 4 bases, with 15 bases sitting between them. The CDR3 totals 15 residues. The CDR3 loop is CASSIDQGPSTEAFF. The CDR3 DNA reads as TGTGCCAGTAGTATCGATCAGGGTCCGTCCACTGAAGCTTTCTTT. Variable domain in full (rest from reference TRBV19 and TRBJ1-1): DGGITQSPKYLFRKEGQNVTLSCEQNLNHDAMYWYRQDPGQGLRLIYYSQIVNDFQKGDIAEGYSVSREKKESFPLTVTSAQKNPTAFYLCASSIDQGPSTEAFFGQGTRLTVV.

This clone appeared many times. J is TRBJ1-6 and V is TRBV5-8, with unresolved D. This CDR3 spans 15 amino acids. The V gene lost 3 bases and the J gene lost 0 bases, with 7 bases spanning the gap. Germline V lookup: CDR1 SGHTS, CDR2 YDEGEE. The CDR3 region is CASSYQSSYNSPLHF. CDR3 DNA: TGTGCCAGCAGCTATCAAAGCTCCTATAATTCACCCCTCCACTTT.

This clone has at least ten counts. The rearrangement joins TRBV6-4 to TRBJ2-2; D is perhaps TRBD1 (6 bases). Trimming removed 5 bases at V and 5 bases at J, with 9 bases between. The CDR3 is 13 residues long. CDR1 is MRHNA and CDR2 is SNTAGT in the germline V gene. The CDR3 sequence is CASSSGQTGELFF. The CDR3 bases are TGTGCCAGCAGTTCGGGACAAACCGGGGAGCTGTTTTTT.

This clone was picked up many times. The chain couples TRBV6-1 to TRBJ1-2, with D maybe TRBD1 (6 bases). V dropped 3 bases and J dropped 4 bases, with 9 bases sitting between them. The CDR3 is 13 amino acids. Germline CDR1 is MNHNS and CDR2 is SASEGT. The CDR3 here is CASSDGGSYGYTF. In nucleotides, the CDR3 is TGTGCCAGCAGTGACGGGGGCAGCTATGGCTACACCTTC.

This clone has a count of ten or more. This sequence joins TRBV7-3 and TRBJ1-5; no clear D gene. Per the germline V gene, CDR1 is SGHTA and CDR2 is FQGTGA. The CDR3 loop spans 17 amino acids. V lost 5 bases and J lost 4, with 21 bases in between. The CDR3 bases are TGTGCCAGCAGCCGACAATTCCTCCAGCCGGGTAATCAGCCCCAGCATTTT. Encoded protein: CASSRQFLQPGNQPQHF.

With respect to this clone: The junction and the germline gene differ at one end; a read error may be behind it. The same CDR3 is also encoded by other DNA sequences in this sample. The chain recombines TRBV13 with TRBJ2-6; 8 bases align to TRBD1. The CDR3 is made up of 18 amino acids. CDR1 is PRHDT, CDR2 FYEKMQ, per germline (reference sequence). CDR3: CASSSGTGGFSGANVLTF. DNA of the CDR3: TGTGCTAGCAGCTCGGGGACAGGTGGGTTCTCTGGGGCCAACGTCCTGACTTTC.

There are a few counts of this clone. The junction and the germline gene differ at one end; a read error may be behind it. Different DNA sequences within this sample yield the same CDR3. V gene TRBV7-9 combines with J gene TRBJ2-5; TRBD2 might be the D (6 bases). Germline V gene lookup returns CDR1 SEHNR and CDR2 FQNEAQ (reference sequence). There are 17 residues in the CDR3. The CDR3 DNA sequence: TGTGCCAGCAGCTTAGCGACGGGAGTCTTCTGGGGAGAGACACAGTACTTC. Protein: CASSLATGVFWGETQYF.

This clone showed up just once. This may arise from a read error, as a much more abundant clone is one base away. The genes are TRBV9 and TRBJ2-5; a weak D match, TRBD2 (6 bases). Germline CDR1 is SGDLS and CDR2 is YYNGEE. V shed 4 bases and J shed 5 bases, with 18 bases lying between them. The CDR3 runs 15 residues. The CDR3 DNA reads as TGTGCCAGCAGCACCACCGGAGGGCGTGGGGAGACCCAGTACTTC. This encodes CASSTTGGRGETQYF.

This clone came up many times. The genes are TRBV5-1 and TRBJ2-2; 8 positions agree with TRBD2. CDR3 length: 16 amino acids. V gave up 4 bases and J gave up 8 bases; unmatched junction bases: 13. CDR1 and CDR2 (germline): SGHRS, YFSETQ. The CDR3 region is CASSPGGGGRKGELFF. CDR3 nucleotides: TGCGCCAGCAGCCCTGGTGGAGGCGGGAGGAAGGGGGAGCTGTTTTTT.

This clone was found many times. The gene calls are TRBV28 and TRBJ1-2; 9 bases are a match to TRBD1. With 4 bases clipped from V and 1 base from J, the junction kept 7 bases outside the gene matches. The CDR3 extends over 16 amino acids. CDR1 and CDR2 (germline): MDHEN, SYDVKM. The CDR3 loop reads CASSWDRDHINYGYTF. The DNA for the CDR3 is TGTGCCAGCAGTTGGGACAGGGATCACATTAACTATGGCTACACCTTC.

This clone came up many times. This chain connects TRBV5-1 to TRBJ1-1, with D hard to call. V gave up 2 bases and J gave up 1 base, with 9 bases separating them. Germline assignment: CDR1 SGHRS and CDR2 YFSETQ. The CDR3 extends over 14 amino acids. CDR3 bases: TGCGCCAGCAGCTTTGCACAGACGAACACTGAAGCTTTCTTT. Amino acids: CASSFAQTNTEAFF. The complete variable domain, with remaining parts taken from reference TRBV5-1 and TRBJ1-1, reads KAGVTQTPRYLIKTRGQQVTLSCSPISGHRSVSWYQQTPGQGLQFLFEYFSETQRNKGNFPGRFSGRQFSNSRSEMNVSTLELGDSALYLCASSFAQTNTEAFFGQGTRLTVV.

This clone was observed a few times. The chain uses TRBV6-1 and TRBJ2-1; weak D call: TRBD2 (5 bases). This CDR3 has 14 residues. V was pared by 8 bases and J by 5 bases, with 16 bases between. Germline values: CDR1 MNHNS, CDR2 SASEGT. Here the CDR3 reads CASQRGTRDNEQFF. DNA for the CDR3: TGTGCCAGCCAACGAGGCACGCGGGACAATGAGCAGTTCTTC.

This clone showed up many times. V is TRBV6-1 and J is TRBJ1-2; D possibly corresponds to TRBD1 (5 bases). Trimming took 3 bases from V and 2 from J, leaving 13 bases between them. Germline CDR1 and CDR2: MNHNS and SASEGT. The CDR3 has 15 residues. DNA of the CDR3: TGTGCCAGCAGTGAGGGGCAGATGCTAAACTATGGCTACACCTTC. Translation gives CASSEGQMLNYGYTF.

This clone showed up many times. Given a much more abundant clone one base away, this may be a read error. The same CDR3 is also encoded by other DNA sequences in this sample. The J gene is TRBJ1-1, the V gene TRBV20-1, with D hard to call. Trimming removed 3 bases from V and 6 bases from J, with 14 bases in between. The CDR3 is 13 residues long. Germline V CDR1 and CDR2: DFQATT, SNEGSKA (reference sequence). The CDR3 bases are TGCAGTGCTAGGGATCCGGGGTCCCCTGAAGCTTTCTTT. Amino acid sequence: CSARDPGSPEAFF.

This rearrangement joins TRBV20-1 to TRBJ2-1; D possibly corresponds to TRBD2 (5 bases). Trimming cost V 6 bases and J 3 bases, with 18 bases left between them. CDR3 length equals 15 residues. From germline, CDR1 is DFQATT and CDR2 SNEGSKA (reference sequence). This chain's CDR3 is CSASLGVANYNEQFF. The CDR3 DNA reads TGCAGTGCCTCCTTGGGTGTAGCGAACTACAATGAGCAGTTCTTC.

This clone came up many times. The rearrangement uses TRBV7-3 and TRBJ2-6, with 7 bases that match TRBD1. The length of the CDR3 is 16 residues. Looked up from germline, CDR1 is SGHTA and CDR2 is FQGTGA. The V segment lost 7 bases and the J segment 4 bases; nucleotides outside the gene matches: 10. The CDR3 DNA sequence: TGTGCCAGCACCTTCGCGACAGGGTCCGGGGCCAACGTCCTGACTTTC. Encoded protein: CASTFATGSGANVLTF.

This clone was observed many times. The chain has TRBV27 and TRBJ1-1; D is ambiguous. V lost 3 bases and J lost 3, with 8 bases in between. Germline V gene sequence: CDR1 MNHEY, CDR2 SMNVEV (reference sequence). This CDR3 has 13 amino acids. The CDR3 region is CASSLSGDTEAFF. The CDR3 DNA sequence: TGTGCCAGCAGTTTGAGCGGGGACACTGAAGCTTTCTTT.

This clone occurred many times. This sequence joins TRBV5-4 and TRBJ2-5; D possibly matches TRBD1 or TRBD2 (6 bases each). Trimming cost V 5 bases and J 3 bases, with 14 bases left between them. The CDR3 length is 14 residues. CDR1 is SGHNT and CDR2 is YYREEE in the germline V gene (reference sequence). The CDR3 is CASRLGGRKETQYF. The CDR3 nucleotides read TGTGCCAGCAGGCTGGGGGGCAGGAAAGAGACCCAGTACTTC.

This clone appeared a few times. Since a much larger clone is just one base distant, this may be a read error. This sequence joins TRBV29-1 and TRBJ2-1, with 8 bases that match TRBD1. The germline V gene encodes CDR1 SQVTM and CDR2 ANQGSEA. The trim removed 4 bases at V and 4 bases at J, leaving 3 bases unmatched. This CDR3 has 13 residues. The CDR3, as DNA: TGCAGCGTTGCGGGACAGGAATACAATGAGCAGTTCTTC. Translated, it gives CSVAGQEYNEQFF.